The TCR beta chain described here comes from a study of blood T cell repertoires in COVID-19. Of note for this clone: One end of the junction is discordant with germline, which a read error may explain.

Per germline, CDR1 SGHRS and CDR2 YFSETQ. The CDR3 sequence is 12 residues long. Produced via immunoSEQ multiplex PCR; TCRdb's table is partial and in-frame only. The sample has 120,000 to 150,000 clones; 84% are singletons. The rearrangement links TRBV5-1 to TRBJ2-2, with TRBD2 as a possible D gene (5 bases). This receptor was identified in a human donor in a cohort sampled during active COVID-19. Sequenced: peripheral blood. The chain's CDR3 is CASSFSAGKLFF. In DNA, the CDR3 is TGCGCCAGCAGCTTTTCCGCCGGGAAGCTGTTTTTT.